Following are 8 T cell receptor beta chains from one sample sequenced in a study of blood T cell repertoires in COVID-19. Some clones are missing from TCRdb's copy, which holds only in-frame ones; the method was immunoSEQ multiplex PCR. The sample holds about 250,000 clones, approximately 90% seen once. The specimen was PBMCs or T cells enriched from blood (not recorded which). The source of these receptors is a man in his forties who had recovered from COVID-19.

V gene TRBV6-5 combines with J gene TRBJ2-3, with 10 bases identical to TRBD2. V lost 5 bases and J lost 1; bases outside the gene matches: 3. The CDR3 totals 15 residues. CDR1 MNHEY and CDR2 SVGAGI come from the germline V gene. CDR3 DNA: TGTGCCAGCAGTCTAGCGGGGGCCGGCACAGATACGCAGTATTTT. It specifies CASSLAGAGTDTQYF.

The V and J genes are TRBV7-6 and TRBJ2-7; TRBD1 aligns across 9 bases. Germline V CDR1 and CDR2: SGHVS, FNYEAQ. Trimming cost V 5 bases and J 5 bases; bases outside gene matches: 7. This CDR3 contains 14 residues. CDR3 region: CASSVTGGINEQYF. DNA for the CDR3: TGTGCCAGCAGCGTTACAGGGGGCATCAACGAGCAGTACTTC.

The V call is TRBV2, the J call TRBJ1-6; TRBD1 aligns across 10 bases. V was pared by 6 bases and J by 0 bases, with 8 bases of the junction left unmatched. Germline assignment: CDR1 SNHLY and CDR2 FYNNEI. The length of the CDR3 is 18 residues. CDR3 protein: CASRYRTGGSSYNSPLHF. The CDR3 nucleotides read TGTGCCAGCAGATATAGGACAGGGGGTAGCTCCTATAATTCACCCCTCCACTTT.

This chain joins TRBV20-1 and TRBJ2-3; tentative D call: TRBD1 (5 bases). The CDR3 is 14 residues long. V was trimmed by 4 bases and J by 0 bases, leaving 11 bases between them. Per germline, CDR1 DFQATT and CDR2 SNEGSKA (reference sequence). The CDR3 bases are TGCAGTGCTATTGACAGTTACAGCACAGATACGCAGTATTTT. As protein: CSAIDSYSTDTQYF.

The chain uses TRBV11-2 and TRBJ2-1, with no clear D. The germline V gene has CDR1 SGHAT and CDR2 FQNNGV. V was trimmed by 2 bases and J by 1 base, leaving 12 bases between them. The CDR3 runs 16 residues. CDR3 amino acids: CASSLRGSRSYNEQFF. In DNA, the CDR3 is TGTGCCAGCAGCTTAAGAGGCAGCCGTTCCTACAATGAGCAGTTCTTC.

The V and J genes are TRBV10-1 and TRBJ1-3, with D uncertain. From germline, CDR1 is WNHNN and CDR2 SYGVQD (reference sequence). The CDR3 has 14 residues. V was shortened by 6 bases and J by 4 bases, with 13 bases between the two germline ends. CDR3 bases: TGCGCCAGCAGCGTCGGAGGGCAAGGAAACACCATATATTTT. As protein: CASSVGGQGNTIYF.

J is TRBJ2-1 and V is TRBV2; the match to TRBD2 covers 15 bases. This CDR3 has 20 residues. Germline lookup yields CDR1 SNHLY and CDR2 FYNNEI. The trim removed 6 bases at V and 1 base at J, leaving 13 bases unmatched. CDR3 sequence: CASRSGTSGGTIQSYNEQFF. The CDR3 nucleotides are TGTGCCAGCAGGTCCGGGACTAGCGGGGGGACAATACAATCCTACAATGAGCAGTTCTTC.

The chain joins TRBV27 to TRBJ1-2, with D possibly being TRBD1 (6 bases). The germline CDR1 and CDR2 sequences are MNHEY and SMNVEV (reference sequence). This CDR3 region has 12 residues. As DNA, the CDR3 is TGTCCTAAACAGGGAGGGGAGTATGGCTACACCTTC. This sequence encodes CPKQGGEYGYTF.